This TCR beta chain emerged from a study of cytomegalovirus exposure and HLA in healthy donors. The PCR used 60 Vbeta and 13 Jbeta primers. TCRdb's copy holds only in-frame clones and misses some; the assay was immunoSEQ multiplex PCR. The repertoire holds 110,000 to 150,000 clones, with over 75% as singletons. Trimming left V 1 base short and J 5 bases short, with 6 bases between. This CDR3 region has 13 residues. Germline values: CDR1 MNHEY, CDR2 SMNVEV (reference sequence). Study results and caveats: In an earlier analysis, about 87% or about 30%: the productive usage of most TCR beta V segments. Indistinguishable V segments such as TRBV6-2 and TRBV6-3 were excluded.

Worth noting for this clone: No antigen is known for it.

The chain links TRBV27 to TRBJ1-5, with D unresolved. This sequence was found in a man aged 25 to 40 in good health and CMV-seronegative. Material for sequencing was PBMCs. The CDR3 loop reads CASSLFGDQPQHF. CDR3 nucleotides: TGTGCCAGCAGTTTATTCGGAGATCAGCCCCAGCATTTT.